This TCR beta chain was observed in a study of response to subunit inactivated influenza vaccine. This clonotype showed up just a few times. V was clipped by 5 bases and J by 3 bases, with 13 bases between them. Germline CDR1 reads LGHNA; CDR2 reads YNFKEQ. The CDR3 sequence is 14 residues long. Each CDR3 protein gets one entry after TCRdb re-called the RT-PCR reads with MiXCR. Counted here are about 700,000 distinct CDR3 sequences, less than 15% occurring once; the ten biggest clones make up 7.5% to 8%. Sequenced here: PBMCs from blood, sampled 14 to 15 days before vaccination. The sequence came from a man aged 50-59 years who received an inactivated influenza vaccine. The gene calls are TRBV4-2 and TRBJ1-1; the D is unclear. The CDR3 is CASSKLNGDTEAFF. CDR3 DNA sequence: TGTGCCAGCAGCAAATTGAACGGAGACACTGAAGCTTTCTTT.